The following is a TCR beta chain sequence with its context. This specimen comes from a study of T cell repertoires in cytomegalovirus infection. The length of the CDR3 is 13 residues. Germline CDR1 MGHDK, CDR2 SYGVNS. V lost 1 base, J lost 8 bases, and 8 bases lay in between. TCRdb reanalysed the reads using MiXCR and keeps one entry per CDR3 protein. Counted here are roughly 300,000 distinct CDR3 sequences, around 9.5% occurring once; the ten biggest clones make up roughly 4.5%. The chain is built from TRBV25-1 and TRBJ1-4, with no clear D. The sequencing input was PBMCs. The source of this sequence is a human donor in good health (CMV status not recorded). Some clones in this sample may be carry-over from other donors' samples. This chain's CDR3 is CASSEWHGEKLFF. Written as DNA, the CDR3 is TGTGCCAGCAGTGAATGGCACGGCGAAAAACTGTTTTTT.